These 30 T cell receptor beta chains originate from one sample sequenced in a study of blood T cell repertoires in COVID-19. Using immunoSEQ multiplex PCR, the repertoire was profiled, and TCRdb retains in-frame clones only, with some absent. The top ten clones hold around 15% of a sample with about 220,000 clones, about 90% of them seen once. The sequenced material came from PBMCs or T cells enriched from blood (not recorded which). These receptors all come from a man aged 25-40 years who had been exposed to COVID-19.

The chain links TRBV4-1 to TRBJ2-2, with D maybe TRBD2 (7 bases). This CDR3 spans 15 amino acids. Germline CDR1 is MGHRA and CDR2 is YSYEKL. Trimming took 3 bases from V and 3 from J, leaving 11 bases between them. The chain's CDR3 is CASSQGGADTGELFF. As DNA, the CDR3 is TGCGCCAGCAGCCAGGGGGGGGCGGACACCGGGGAGCTGTTTTTT.

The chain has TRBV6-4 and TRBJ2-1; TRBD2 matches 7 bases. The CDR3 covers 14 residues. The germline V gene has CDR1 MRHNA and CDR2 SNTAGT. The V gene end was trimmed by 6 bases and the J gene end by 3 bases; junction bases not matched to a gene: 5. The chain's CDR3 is CASRTSGVYNEQFF. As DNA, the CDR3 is TGTGCCAGCAGGACAAGCGGGGTCTACAATGAGCAGTTCTTC.

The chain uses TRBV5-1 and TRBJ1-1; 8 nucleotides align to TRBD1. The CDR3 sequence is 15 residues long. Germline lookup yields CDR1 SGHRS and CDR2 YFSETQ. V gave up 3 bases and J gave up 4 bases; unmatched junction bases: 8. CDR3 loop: CASSWSKTGGTEAFF. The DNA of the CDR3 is TGCGCCAGCAGCTGGTCAAAAACAGGGGGCACTGAAGCTTTCTTT.

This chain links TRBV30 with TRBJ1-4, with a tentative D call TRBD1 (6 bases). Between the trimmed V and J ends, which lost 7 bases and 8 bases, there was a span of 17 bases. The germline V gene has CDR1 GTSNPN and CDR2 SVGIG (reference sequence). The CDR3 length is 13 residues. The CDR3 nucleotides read TGTGCCTACCAGAGGGGGAGGGACGAAAAACTGTTTTTT. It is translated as CAYQRGRDEKLFF.

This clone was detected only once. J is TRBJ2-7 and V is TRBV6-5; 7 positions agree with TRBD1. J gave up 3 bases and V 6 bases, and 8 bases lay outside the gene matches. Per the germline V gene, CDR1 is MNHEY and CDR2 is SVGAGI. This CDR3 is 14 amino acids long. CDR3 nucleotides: TGTGCCAGCAGACGAACCGGGACAGACTACGAGCAGTACTTC. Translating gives CASRRTGTDYEQYF.

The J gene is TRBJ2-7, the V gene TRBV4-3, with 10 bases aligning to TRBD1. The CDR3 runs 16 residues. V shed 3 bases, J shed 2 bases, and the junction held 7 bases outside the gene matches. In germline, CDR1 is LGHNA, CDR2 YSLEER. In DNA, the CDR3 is TGCGCCAGCAGCCATAGCGGGACAGGGGCTACCTACGAGCAGTACTTC. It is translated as CASSHSGTGATYEQYF.

This CDR3 is CSVATSGGASDTQYF. The CDR3 region has the DNA TGCAGCGTTGCGACTAGCGGGGGGGCATCAGATACGCAGTATTTT. This chain connects TRBV29-1 to TRBJ2-3; 14 bases map to TRBD2. The junction had 4 bases not matched to a gene; V was cut back by 4 bases and J by 4 bases. Per germline, CDR1 SQVTM and CDR2 ANQGSEA. The CDR3 contains 15 residues.

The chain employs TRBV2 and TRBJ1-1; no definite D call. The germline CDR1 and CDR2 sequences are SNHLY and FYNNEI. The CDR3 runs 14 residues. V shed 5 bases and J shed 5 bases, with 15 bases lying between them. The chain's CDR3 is CASSKGGSVTEAFF. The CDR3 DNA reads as TGTGCCAGCAGTAAGGGAGGGTCAGTAACTGAAGCTTTCTTT.

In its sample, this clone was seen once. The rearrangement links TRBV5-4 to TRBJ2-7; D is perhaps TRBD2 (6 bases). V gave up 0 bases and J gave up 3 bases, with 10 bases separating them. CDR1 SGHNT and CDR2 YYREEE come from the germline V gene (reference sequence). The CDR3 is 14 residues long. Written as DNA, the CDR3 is TGTGCCAGCAGCTTGGGGTTGGGGGGCTACGAGCAGTACTTC. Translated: CASSLGLGGYEQYF.

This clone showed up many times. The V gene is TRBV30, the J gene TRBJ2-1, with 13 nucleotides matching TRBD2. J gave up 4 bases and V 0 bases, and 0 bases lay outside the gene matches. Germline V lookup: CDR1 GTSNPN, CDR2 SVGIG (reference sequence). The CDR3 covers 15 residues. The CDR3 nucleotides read TGTGCCTGGAGTGTACTAGCGGGGGGGTACAATGAGCAGTTCTTC. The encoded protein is CAWSVLAGGYNEQFF.

Here the CDR3 reads CASSVSQGNYGYTF. The CDR3 region has the DNA TGTGCCAGCAGCGTAAGTCAGGGGAACTATGGCTACACCTTC. The chain recombines TRBV9 with TRBJ1-2, with D perhaps TRBD1 (6 bases). In germline, CDR1 is SGDLS, CDR2 YYNGEE. The CDR3 consists of 14 residues. Deletions cut 1 base from V and 2 bases from J, with 9 bases between.

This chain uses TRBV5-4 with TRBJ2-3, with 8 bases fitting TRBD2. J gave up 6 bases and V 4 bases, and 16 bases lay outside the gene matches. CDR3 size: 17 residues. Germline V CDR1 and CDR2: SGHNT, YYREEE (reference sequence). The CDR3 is CASSPSPGTSPSDTQYF. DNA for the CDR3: TGTGCCAGCAGCCCAAGCCCCGGGACTAGTCCCTCCGATACGCAGTATTTT.

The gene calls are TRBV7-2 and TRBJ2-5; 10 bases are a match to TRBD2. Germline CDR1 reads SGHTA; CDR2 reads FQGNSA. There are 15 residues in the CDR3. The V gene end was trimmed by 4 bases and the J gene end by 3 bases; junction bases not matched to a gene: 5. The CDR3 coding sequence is TGTGCCAGCAGCTGGGTCAGCGGGGGGGAAGAGACCCAGTACTTC. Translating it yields CASSWVSGGEETQYF. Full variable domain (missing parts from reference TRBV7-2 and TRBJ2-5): GAGVSQSPSNKVTEKGKDVELRCDPISGHTALYWYRQSLGQGLEFLIYFQGNSAPDKSGLPSDRFSAERTGGSVSTLTIQRTQQEDSAVYLCASSWVSGGEETQYFGPGTRLLVL.

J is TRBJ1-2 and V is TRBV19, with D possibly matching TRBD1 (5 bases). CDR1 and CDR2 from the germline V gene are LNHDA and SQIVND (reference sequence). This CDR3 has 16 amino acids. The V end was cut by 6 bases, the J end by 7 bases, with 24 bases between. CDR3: CASSISSGEGLFGYTF. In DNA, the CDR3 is TGTGCCAGTAGCATAAGTTCGGGGGAGGGGCTTTTTGGCTACACCTTC.

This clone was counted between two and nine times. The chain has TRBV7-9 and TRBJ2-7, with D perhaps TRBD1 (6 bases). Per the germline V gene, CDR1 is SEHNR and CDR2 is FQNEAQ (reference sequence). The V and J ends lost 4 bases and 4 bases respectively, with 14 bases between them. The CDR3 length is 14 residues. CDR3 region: CASSSHQGTYEQYF. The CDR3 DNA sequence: TGTGCCAGCAGCTCGCACCAGGGGACGTACGAGCAGTACTTC.

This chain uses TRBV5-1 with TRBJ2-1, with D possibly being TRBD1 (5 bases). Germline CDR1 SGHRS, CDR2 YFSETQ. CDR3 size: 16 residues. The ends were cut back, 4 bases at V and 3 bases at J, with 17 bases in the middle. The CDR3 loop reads CASSGSQGAGYNEQFF. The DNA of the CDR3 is TGCGCCAGCAGCGGATCCCAGGGTGCAGGCTACAATGAGCAGTTCTTC.

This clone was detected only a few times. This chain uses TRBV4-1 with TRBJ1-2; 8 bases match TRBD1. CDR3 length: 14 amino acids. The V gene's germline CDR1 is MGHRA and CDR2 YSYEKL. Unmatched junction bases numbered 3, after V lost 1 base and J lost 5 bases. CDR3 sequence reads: CASSQGQGKYGYTF. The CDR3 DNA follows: TGCGCCAGCAGCCAAGGACAGGGGAAGTATGGCTACACCTTC.

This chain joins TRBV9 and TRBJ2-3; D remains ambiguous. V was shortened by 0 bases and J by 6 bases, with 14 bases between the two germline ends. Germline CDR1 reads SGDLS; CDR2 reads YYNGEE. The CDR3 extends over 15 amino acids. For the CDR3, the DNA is TGTGCCAGCAGCGTAGCCCCCATGGCGGCGGATACGCAGTATTTT. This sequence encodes CASSVAPMAADTQYF.

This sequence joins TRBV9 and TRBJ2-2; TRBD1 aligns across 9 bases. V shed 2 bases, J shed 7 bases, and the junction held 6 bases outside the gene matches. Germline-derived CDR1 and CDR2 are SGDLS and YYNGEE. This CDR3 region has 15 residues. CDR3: CASSVSTGGDGELFF. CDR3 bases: TGTGCCAGCAGCGTTTCGACAGGGGGAGACGGGGAGCTGTTTTTT.

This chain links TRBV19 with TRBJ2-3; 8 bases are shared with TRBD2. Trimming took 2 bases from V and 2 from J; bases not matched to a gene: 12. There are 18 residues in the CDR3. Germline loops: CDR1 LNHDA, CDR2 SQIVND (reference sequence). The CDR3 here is CASSIWSVSGGATDTQYF. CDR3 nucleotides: TGTGCCAGTAGTATATGGAGTGTGTCCGGGGGGGCCACAGATACGCAGTATTTT. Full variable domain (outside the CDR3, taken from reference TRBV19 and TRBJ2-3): DGGITQSPKYLFRKEGQNVTLSCEQNLNHDAMYWYRQDPGQGLRLIYYSQIVNDFQKGDIAEGYSVSREKKESFPLTVTSAQKNPTAFYLCASSIWSVSGGATDTQYFGPGTRLTVL.

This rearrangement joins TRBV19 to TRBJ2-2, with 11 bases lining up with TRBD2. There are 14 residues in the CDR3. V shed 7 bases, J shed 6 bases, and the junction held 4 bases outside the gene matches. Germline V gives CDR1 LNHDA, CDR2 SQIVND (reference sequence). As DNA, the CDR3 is TGTGCCAGTAAAGGGACTAGCGGCGCCGGGGAGCTGTTTTTT. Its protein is CASKGTSGAGELFF.

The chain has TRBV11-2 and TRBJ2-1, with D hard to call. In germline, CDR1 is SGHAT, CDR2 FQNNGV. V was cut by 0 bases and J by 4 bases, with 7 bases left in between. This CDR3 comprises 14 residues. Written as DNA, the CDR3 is TGTGCCAGCAGCTTAGATCAGATGTACAATGAGCAGTTCTTC. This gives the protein CASSLDQMYNEQFF.

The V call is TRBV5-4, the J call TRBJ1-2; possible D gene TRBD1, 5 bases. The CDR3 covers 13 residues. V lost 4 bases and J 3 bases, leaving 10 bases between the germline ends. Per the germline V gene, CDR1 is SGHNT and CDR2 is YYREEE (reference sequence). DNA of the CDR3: TGTGCCAGCAGCCGAGACAGCTACTATGGCTACACCTTC. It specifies CASSRDSYYGYTF.

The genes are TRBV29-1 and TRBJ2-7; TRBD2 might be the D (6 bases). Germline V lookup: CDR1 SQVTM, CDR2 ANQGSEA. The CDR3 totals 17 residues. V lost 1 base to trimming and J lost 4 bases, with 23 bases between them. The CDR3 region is CSVEGRDQAGWGYEQYF. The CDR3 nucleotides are TGCAGCGTTGAAGGGAGGGACCAAGCAGGGTGGGGATACGAGCAGTACTTC.

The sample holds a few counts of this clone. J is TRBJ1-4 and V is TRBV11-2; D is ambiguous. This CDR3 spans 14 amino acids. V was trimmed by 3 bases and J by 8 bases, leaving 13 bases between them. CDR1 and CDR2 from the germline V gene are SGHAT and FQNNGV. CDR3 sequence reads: CASSFGGGGEKLFF. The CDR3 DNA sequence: TGTGCCAGCAGCTTTGGAGGAGGAGGGGAAAAACTGTTTTTT.

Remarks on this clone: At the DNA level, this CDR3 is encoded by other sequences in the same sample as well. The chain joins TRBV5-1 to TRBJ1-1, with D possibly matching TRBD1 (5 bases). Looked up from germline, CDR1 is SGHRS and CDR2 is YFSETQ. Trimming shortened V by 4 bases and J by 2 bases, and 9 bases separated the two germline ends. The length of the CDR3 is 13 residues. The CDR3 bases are TGCGCCAGCAGCCTAGGGGTCAACACTGAAGCTTTCTTT. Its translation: CASSLGVNTEAFF.

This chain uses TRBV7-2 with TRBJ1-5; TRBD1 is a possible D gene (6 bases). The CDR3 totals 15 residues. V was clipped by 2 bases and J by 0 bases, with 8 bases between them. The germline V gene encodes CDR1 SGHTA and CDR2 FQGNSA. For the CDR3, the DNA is TGTGCCAGCAGCTTAACAGGGACTAGCAATCAGCCCCAGCATTTT. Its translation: CASSLTGTSNQPQHF.

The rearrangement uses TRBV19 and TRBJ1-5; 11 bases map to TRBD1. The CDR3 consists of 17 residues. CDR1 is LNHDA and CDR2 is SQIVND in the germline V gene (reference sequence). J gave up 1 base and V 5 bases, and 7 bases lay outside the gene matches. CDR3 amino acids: CASSFRTGGASNQPQHF. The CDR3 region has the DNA TGTGCCAGTAGTTTCAGGACAGGGGGCGCGAGCAATCAGCCCCAGCATTTT. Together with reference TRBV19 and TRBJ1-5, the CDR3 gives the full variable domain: DGGITQSPKYLFRKEGQNVTLSCEQNLNHDAMYWYRQDPGQGLRLIYYSQIVNDFQKGDIAEGYSVSREKKESFPLTVTSAQKNPTAFYLCASSFRTGGASNQPQHFGDGTRLSIL.

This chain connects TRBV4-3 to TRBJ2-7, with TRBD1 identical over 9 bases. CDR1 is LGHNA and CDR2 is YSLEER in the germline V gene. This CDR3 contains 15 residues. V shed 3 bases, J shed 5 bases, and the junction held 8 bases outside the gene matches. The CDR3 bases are TGCGCCAGCAGCCAGTTGACAGGGGGGGTGAACGAGCAGTACTTC. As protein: CASSQLTGGVNEQYF.

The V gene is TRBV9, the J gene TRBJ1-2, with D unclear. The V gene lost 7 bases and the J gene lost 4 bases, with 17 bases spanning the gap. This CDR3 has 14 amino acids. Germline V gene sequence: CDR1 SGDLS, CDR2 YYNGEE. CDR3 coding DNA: TGTGCCAGCTCCTTCGGCCACACTACCTATGGCTACACCTTC. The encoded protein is CASSFGHTTYGYTF.